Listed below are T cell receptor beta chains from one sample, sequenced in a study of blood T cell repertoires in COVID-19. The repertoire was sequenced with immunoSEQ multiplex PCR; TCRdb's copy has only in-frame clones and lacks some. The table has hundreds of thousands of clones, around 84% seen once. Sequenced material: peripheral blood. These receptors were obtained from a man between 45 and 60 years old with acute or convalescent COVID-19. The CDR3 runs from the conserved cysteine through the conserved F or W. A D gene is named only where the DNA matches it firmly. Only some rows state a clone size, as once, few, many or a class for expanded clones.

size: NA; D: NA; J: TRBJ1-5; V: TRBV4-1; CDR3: CASSQDIKTEVINQPQHF; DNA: TGCGCCAGCAGCCAAGACATCAAGACAGAGGTGATCAATCAGCCCCAGCATTTT
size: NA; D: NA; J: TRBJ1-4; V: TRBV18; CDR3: CASSPPGFGVEKLFF; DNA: TGTGCCAGCTCACCCCCCGGTTTCGGGGTTGAAAAACTGTTTTTT
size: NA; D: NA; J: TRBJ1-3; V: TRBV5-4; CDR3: CASSSLLGSGNTIYF; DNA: TGTGCCAGCAGCTCCCTACTAGGCTCTGGAAACACCATATATTTT
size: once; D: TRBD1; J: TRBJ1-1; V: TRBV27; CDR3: CASSHGTASGTEAFF; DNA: TGTGCCAGCAGTCACGGGACAGCCTCTGGGACTGAAGCTTTCTTT
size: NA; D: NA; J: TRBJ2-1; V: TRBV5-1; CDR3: CASSLRQASYNEQFF; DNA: TGCGCCAGCAGCTTGAGGCAGGCCTCCTACAATGAGCAGTTCTTC
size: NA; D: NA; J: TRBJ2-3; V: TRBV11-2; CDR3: CASSLGQGTDTQYF; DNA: TGTGCCAGCAGCTTAGGGCAGGGTACAGATACGCAGTATTTT
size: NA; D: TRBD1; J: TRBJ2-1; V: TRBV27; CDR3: CASSADRESYNEQFF; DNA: TGTGCCAGCAGTGCCGACAGGGAGTCCTACAATGAGCAGTTCTTC
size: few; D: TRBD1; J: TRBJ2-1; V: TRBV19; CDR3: CASSPDRDLIYNEQFF; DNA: TGTGCCAGTAGCCCGGACAGGGACCTCATCTACAATGAGCAGTTCTTC
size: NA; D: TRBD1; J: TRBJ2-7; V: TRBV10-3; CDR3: CAIRPGQGIYEQYF; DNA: TGTGCCATCAGGCCGGGACAGGGGATCTACGAGCAGTACTTC
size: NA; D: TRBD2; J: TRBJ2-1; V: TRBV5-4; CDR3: CASSLQRGGGEQFF; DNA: TGTGCCAGCAGCTTGCAGCGGGGGGGCGGCGAGCAGTTCTTC
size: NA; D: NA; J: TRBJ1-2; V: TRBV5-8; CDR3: CASSLRGVGLRGGYTF; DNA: TGTGCCAGCAGCTTGAGAGGAGTCGGCTTAAGGGGCGGCTACACCTTC
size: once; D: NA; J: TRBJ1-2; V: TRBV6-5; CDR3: CASSYFPASGYGYTF; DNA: TGTGCCAGCAGTTACTTCCCAGCCTCGGGCTATGGCTACACCTTC
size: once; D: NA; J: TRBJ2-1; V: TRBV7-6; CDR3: CASSSAVGASYNEQFF; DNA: TGTGCCAGCAGCTCCGCGGTAGGGGCCTCCTACAATGAGCAGTTCTTC
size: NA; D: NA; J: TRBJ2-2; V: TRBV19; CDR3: CASRRTANTGELFF; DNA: TGTGCCAGTAGGCGGACAGCGAACACCGGGGAGCTGTTTTTT
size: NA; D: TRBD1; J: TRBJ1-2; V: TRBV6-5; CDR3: CASMGDRGYGYTF; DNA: TGTGCCAGCATGGGGGACAGGGGATATGGCTACACCTTC
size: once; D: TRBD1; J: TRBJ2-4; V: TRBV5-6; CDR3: CASSTTGTGKNIQYF; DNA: TGTGCCAGCAGCACGACCGGGACAGGGAAAAACATTCAGTACTTC
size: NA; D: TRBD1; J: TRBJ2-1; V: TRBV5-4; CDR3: CASSPALGQGANNEQFF; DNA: TGTGCCAGCAGCCCCGCTTTGGGCCAGGGGGCGAACAATGAGCAGTTCTTC
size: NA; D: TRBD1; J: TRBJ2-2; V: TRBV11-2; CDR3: CASSRIGQGGRELFF; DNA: TGTGCCAGCAGCCGAATCGGACAGGGGGGCCGGGAGCTGTTTTTT
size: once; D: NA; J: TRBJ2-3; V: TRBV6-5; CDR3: CASSPGLPDTQYF; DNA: TGTGCCAGCAGCCCAGGGCTTCCAGATACGCAGTATTTT
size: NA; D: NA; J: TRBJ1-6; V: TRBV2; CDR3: CAGRQSYNSPLHF; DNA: TGTGCCGGAAGACAGAGCTATAATTCACCCCTCCACTTT
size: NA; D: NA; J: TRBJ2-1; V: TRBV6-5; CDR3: CATRLAAGGLNEQFF; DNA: TGTGCCACTCGTTTAGCGGCCGGGGGGCTCAATGAGCAGTTCTTC
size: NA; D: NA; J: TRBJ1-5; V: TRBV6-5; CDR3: CASHRGHSNQPQHF; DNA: TGTGCCAGCCATCGAGGTCATAGCAATCAGCCCCAGCATTTT